This paragraph covers one T cell receptor (beta chain) sequence. This sample stems from a study of blood T cell repertoires in COVID-19. About the research overall: Donors in the United States, Italy and Spain gave samples during acute or convalescent COVID-19. T cells, B-cell-depleted T cells, or PBMCs supplied cDNA or gDNA.

Original processing notes: Estimates of nucleated cell counts were drawn from the amplification of reference gene primers. The repertoire was sequenced with immunoSEQ multiplex PCR; TCRdb's copy has only in-frame clones and lacks some. For V, J and clone size, that table is used; D and trimming come from the DNA. The table includes 100,000 to 150,000 clones, 85% to 90% detected once. The sequencing input was peripheral blood. This TCR came from a man aged 55-75 years with acute or convalescent COVID-19.

The CDR3 DNA sequence: TGTGCCGTTCGAGGTCGAGCGAACACTGAAGCTTTCTTT. The encoded protein is CAVRGRANTEAFF. V gene TRBV11-2 combines with J gene TRBJ1-1; no reliable D call. The germline V gene has CDR1 SGHAT and CDR2 FQNNGV. V was trimmed by 11 bases and J by 1 base, leaving 14 bases between them. The CDR3 is 13 amino acids.